Listed below are T cell receptor beta chains from one sample, sequenced in a study of T cell changes during pregnancy in multiple sclerosis. TCRdb keeps only in-frame clones here, not all; method: immunoSEQ multiplex PCR. The data show about 65,000 clones, 80% to 95% seen once. The sequencing here drew on CD8+ T cells from peripheral blood mononuclear cells, taken in the third trimester of pregnancy. The receptors stem from a female donor in good health, enrolled as a control in a pregnancy study. The CDR3 runs from the conserved cysteine through the conserved F or W. Fields, in order: CDR3 length, D gene, J gene, V gene, clone size, CDR3 protein, CDR3 DNA. The D gene is left open where the match is weak. Not all rows give a size; the values are once, few, many and, for expanded clones, a class.

cdr3_length: 18; d_call: .; j_call: TRBJ1-1; v_call: TRBV11-2; clone_size: once; cdr3_aa: CASSLGQAISLMNTEAFF; cdr3_nt: TGTGCCAGCAGCTTAGGGCAGGCCATTTCACTCATGAACACTGAAGCTTTCTTT
cdr3_length: 13; d_call: .; j_call: TRBJ2-5; v_call: TRBV6-5; clone_size: few; cdr3_aa: CASSFRGLETQYF; cdr3_nt: TGTGCCAGCAGTTTCCGGGGGTTAGAGACCCAGTACTTC
cdr3_length: 15; d_call: .; j_call: TRBJ1-1; v_call: TRBV9; clone_size: .; cdr3_aa: CASSVGEAGNTEAFF; cdr3_nt: TGTGCCAGCAGCGTAGGAGAGGCCGGGAACACTGAAGCTTTCTTT
cdr3_length: 15; d_call: .; j_call: TRBJ1-5; v_call: TRBV21-1; clone_size: .; cdr3_aa: CASTETGGSNQPQHF; cdr3_nt: TGTGCCAGCACGGAGACAGGGGGAAGCAATCAGCCCCAGCATTTT
cdr3_length: 13; d_call: .; j_call: TRBJ2-7; v_call: TRBV29-1; clone_size: .; cdr3_aa: CSVEDGQNYEQYF; cdr3_nt: TGCAGCGTTGAAGACGGACAGAACTACGAGCAGTACTTC
cdr3_length: 12; d_call: .; j_call: TRBJ1-1; v_call: TRBV12-5; clone_size: few; cdr3_aa: CASGLTGFEAFF; cdr3_nt: TGTGCTAGTGGTTTGACAGGATTTGAAGCTTTCTTT
cdr3_length: 15; d_call: .; j_call: TRBJ2-7; v_call: TRBV11-2; clone_size: .; cdr3_aa: CASSSGGGRAYEQYF; cdr3_nt: TGTGCCAGCAGTTCAGGCGGGGGCAGAGCCTACGAGCAGTACTTC
cdr3_length: 14; d_call: .; j_call: TRBJ2-1; v_call: TRBV7-6; clone_size: .; cdr3_aa: CASSLSRSYNEQFF; cdr3_nt: TGTGCCAGCAGCTTAAGCCGTTCCTACAATGAGCAGTTCTTC
cdr3_length: 15; d_call: .; j_call: TRBJ1-4; v_call: TRBV6-1; clone_size: .; cdr3_aa: CASSEGGGVGEKLFF; cdr3_nt: TGTGCCAGCAGTGAAGGGGGGGGCGTAGGTGAAAAACTGTTTTTT
cdr3_length: 13; d_call: .; j_call: TRBJ1-1; v_call: TRBV13; clone_size: few; cdr3_aa: CASSLGHNTEAFF; cdr3_nt: TGTGCCAGCAGCTTAGGACACAACACTGAAGCTTTCTTT
cdr3_length: 12; d_call: .; j_call: TRBJ2-1; v_call: TRBV30; clone_size: .; cdr3_aa: CAWGGPNNEQFF; cdr3_nt: TGTGCCTGGGGAGGGCCGAACAATGAGCAGTTCTTC
cdr3_length: 14; d_call: .; j_call: TRBJ2-7; v_call: TRBV13; clone_size: .; cdr3_aa: CASSLEQASYEQYF; cdr3_nt: TGTGCCAGCAGCTTAGAACAGGCTAGCTACGAGCAGTACTTC
cdr3_length: 14; d_call: .; j_call: TRBJ1-1; v_call: TRBV6-1; clone_size: .; cdr3_aa: CASSEAAWNTEAFF; cdr3_nt: TGTGCCAGCAGTGAAGCGGCCTGGAACACTGAAGCTTTCTTT
cdr3_length: 14; d_call: TRBD1; j_call: TRBJ1-2; v_call: TRBV7-8; clone_size: .; cdr3_aa: CASSPGQGNYGYTF; cdr3_nt: TGTGCCAGCAGCCCAGGACAGGGGAACTATGGCTACACCTTC
cdr3_length: 13; d_call: .; j_call: TRBJ1-1; v_call: TRBV6-5; clone_size: .; cdr3_aa: CASSYGTGTEAFF; cdr3_nt: TGTGCCAGCAGTTACGGGACTGGCACTGAAGCTTTCTTT
cdr3_length: 15; d_call: TRBD1; j_call: TRBJ2-7; v_call: TRBV9; clone_size: .; cdr3_aa: CASSLGQVGSYEQYF; cdr3_nt: TGTGCCAGCAGCCTAGGACAGGTGGGATCCTACGAGCAGTACTTC
cdr3_length: 13; d_call: .; j_call: TRBJ1-1; v_call: TRBV6-5; clone_size: .; cdr3_aa: CASTGGVDTEAFF; cdr3_nt: TGTGCCAGCACGGGGGGGGTCGACACTGAAGCTTTCTTT
cdr3_length: 13; d_call: .; j_call: TRBJ1-2; v_call: TRBV29-1; clone_size: .; cdr3_aa: CSVEGQGLGGYTF; cdr3_nt: TGCAGCGTTGAAGGGCAGGGGCTTGGTGGCTACACCTTC
cdr3_length: 15; d_call: .; j_call: TRBJ1-5; v_call: TRBV27; clone_size: once; cdr3_aa: CASSLSGALNQPQHF; cdr3_nt: TGTGCCAGCAGTTTATCAGGGGCACTTAATCAGCCCCAGCATTTT
cdr3_length: 12; d_call: .; j_call: TRBJ1-1; v_call: TRBV27; clone_size: .; cdr3_aa: CASSPGTSEAFF; cdr3_nt: TGTGCCAGCAGTCCCGGGACATCTGAAGCTTTCTTT
cdr3_length: 13; d_call: .; j_call: TRBJ1-1; v_call: TRBV10-2; clone_size: .; cdr3_aa: CASSGSPGTEAFF; cdr3_nt: TGCGCCAGCAGTGGCAGCCCGGGCACTGAAGCTTTCTTT
cdr3_length: 15; d_call: .; j_call: TRBJ1-5; v_call: TRBV19; clone_size: .; cdr3_aa: CASSIDASRNQPQHF; cdr3_nt: TGTGCCAGTAGTATAGATGCGAGTCGCAATCAGCCCCAGCATTTT
cdr3_length: 17; d_call: .; j_call: TRBJ1-4; v_call: TRBV7-9; clone_size: .; cdr3_aa: CASSPQRDIATNEKLFF; cdr3_nt: TGTGCCAGCAGCCCCCAAAGAGACATTGCAACTAATGAAAAACTGTTTTTT
cdr3_length: 11; d_call: .; j_call: TRBJ1-4; v_call: TRBV30; clone_size: few; cdr3_aa: CAWSQNEKLFF; cdr3_nt: TGTGCCTGGAGCCAGAATGAAAAACTGTTTTTT
cdr3_length: 15; d_call: .; j_call: TRBJ2-1; v_call: TRBV4-1; clone_size: once; cdr3_aa: CASSQDPAGYNEQFF; cdr3_nt: TGCGCCAGCAGCCAAGATCCCGCGGGGTACAATGAGCAGTTCTTC
cdr3_length: 15; d_call: TRBD1; j_call: TRBJ1-1; v_call: TRBV7-9; clone_size: .; cdr3_aa: CASSFGQGLNTEAFF; cdr3_nt: TGTGCCAGCAGCTTCGGACAGGGGTTGAACACTGAAGCTTTCTTT
cdr3_length: 15; d_call: .; j_call: TRBJ1-2; v_call: TRBV10-3; clone_size: .; cdr3_aa: CAISGLLGADYGYTF; cdr3_nt: TGTGCCATCAGTGGTCTTCTAGGGGCTGACTATGGCTACACCTTC
cdr3_length: 16; d_call: TRBD2; j_call: TRBJ2-3; v_call: TRBV6-4; clone_size: many; cdr3_aa: CASSDSGTSGGDTQYF; cdr3_nt: TGTGCCAGCAGTGACTCAGGGACTAGCGGGGGAGATACGCAGTATTTT
cdr3_length: 13; d_call: .; j_call: TRBJ2-2; v_call: TRBV7-3; clone_size: .; cdr3_aa: CASSLTLTGELFF; cdr3_nt: TGTGCCAGCAGCTTGACACTCACCGGGGAGCTGTTTTTT